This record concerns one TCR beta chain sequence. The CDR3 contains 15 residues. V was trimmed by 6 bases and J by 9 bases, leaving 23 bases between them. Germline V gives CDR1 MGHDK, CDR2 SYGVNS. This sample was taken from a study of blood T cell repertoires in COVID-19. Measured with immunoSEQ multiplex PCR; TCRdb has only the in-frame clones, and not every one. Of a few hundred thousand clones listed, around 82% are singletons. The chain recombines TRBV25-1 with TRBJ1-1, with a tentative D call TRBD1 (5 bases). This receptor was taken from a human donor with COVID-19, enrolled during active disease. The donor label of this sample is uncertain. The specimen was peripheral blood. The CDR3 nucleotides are TGTGCCAGCAGCTCTGAATGGGGCACCATGTGGAAAGCTTTCTTT. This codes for CASSSEWGTMWKAFF.